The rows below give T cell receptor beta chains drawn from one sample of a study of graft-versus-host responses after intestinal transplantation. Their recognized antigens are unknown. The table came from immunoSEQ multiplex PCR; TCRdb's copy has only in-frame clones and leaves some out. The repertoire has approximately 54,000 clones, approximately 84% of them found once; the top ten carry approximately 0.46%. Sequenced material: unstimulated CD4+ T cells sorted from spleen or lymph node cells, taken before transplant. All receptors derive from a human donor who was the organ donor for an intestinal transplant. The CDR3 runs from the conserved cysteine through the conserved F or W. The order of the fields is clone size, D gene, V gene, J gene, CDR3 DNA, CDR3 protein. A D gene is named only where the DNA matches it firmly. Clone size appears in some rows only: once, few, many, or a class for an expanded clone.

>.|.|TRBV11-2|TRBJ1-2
TGTGCCAGCAGCTTCTCGGGGAATGGCTACACCTTC
CASSFSGNGYTF
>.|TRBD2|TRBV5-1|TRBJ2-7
TGCGCCAGCAGCAGGGGACTAGCGGCCGTCGAGCAGTACTTC
CASSRGLAAVEQYF
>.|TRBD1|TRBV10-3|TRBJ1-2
TGTGCCATCCATGGGACAGCTAACTATGGCTACACCTTC
CAIHGTANYGYTF
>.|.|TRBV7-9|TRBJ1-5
TGTGCCAGCAGCCCAGGGAGTACCCAGCCCCAGCATTTT
CASSPGSTQPQHF
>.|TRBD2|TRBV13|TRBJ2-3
TGTGCCAGCAGCTTAGAAGTTGCTAGCGGACCAGATACGCAGTATTTT
CASSLEVASGPDTQYF
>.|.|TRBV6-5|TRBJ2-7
TGTGCCAGCAGTTCGACAGTCCCCTACGAGCAGTACTTC
CASSSTVPYEQYF
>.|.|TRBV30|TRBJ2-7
TGTGCCTGGAGTGTAGGCCCCTACGAGCAGTACTTC
CAWSVGPYEQYF
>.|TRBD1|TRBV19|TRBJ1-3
TGTGCCAGTAGTTCCAGGGGGATTGACACCATATATTTT
CASSSRGIDTIYF
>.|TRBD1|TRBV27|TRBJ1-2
TGTGCCAGCAGCCTATCCCCGACAGGGACCTCCTATGGCTACACCTTC
CASSLSPTGTSYGYTF
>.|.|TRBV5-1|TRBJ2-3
TGCGCCAGCAGCTTGCCGCGCCGGGTTAAGAGCACAGATACGCAGTATTTT
CASSLPRRVKSTDTQYF
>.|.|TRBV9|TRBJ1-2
TGTGCCAGCAGCGTAGCTACGGGACACTATGGCTACACCTTC
CASSVATGHYGYTF
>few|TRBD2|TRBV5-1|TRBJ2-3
TGCGCCAGCAGCTCAAGGGGACTAGCGGGAGTGAACCCAGATACGCAGTATTTT
CASSSRGLAGVNPDTQYF
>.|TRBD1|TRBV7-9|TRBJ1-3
TGTGCCAGCAGCCACCCGGGACAGCTGGCCACCATATATTTT
CASSHPGQLATIYF
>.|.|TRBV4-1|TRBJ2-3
TGCGCCAGCAGCCATCCTAGGTTGGCAGATACGCAGTATTTT
CASSHPRLADTQYF
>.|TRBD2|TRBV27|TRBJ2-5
TGTGCCAGCAGTTTACTAGCGGGAGAGACCCAGTACTTC
CASSLLAGETQYF
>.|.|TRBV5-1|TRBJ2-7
TGCGCCAGCAGCCTAACAGGGGAGGGTGGCTACGAGCAGTACTTC
CASSLTGEGGYEQYF